These 19 T cell receptor beta chains were all obtained from the same sample, sequenced in a study of cytomegalovirus exposure and HLA in healthy donors. Here immunoSEQ multiplex PCR was the method, and the copy in TCRdb shows in-frame clones only, minus some. The sample includes approximately 190,000 clones, approximately 88% of them seen just once. Sequencing was performed on PBMCs. Receptor source: a man younger than 35 in good health and CMV-seropositive.

The chain couples TRBV28 to TRBJ2-7, with a possible D match to TRBD1 (6 bases). Looked up from germline, CDR1 is MDHEN and CDR2 is SYDVKM. The germline V and J ends were trimmed by 10 bases and 2 bases, with 12 bases remaining between them. CDR3 length: 12 residues. The CDR3, as DNA: TGTGCCACCGGACAGCTAACCTACGAGCAGTACTTC. Translated, it gives CATGQLTYEQYF.

V is TRBV11-2 and J is TRBJ2-2; TRBD2 agrees at 8 bases. The CDR3 has 15 amino acids. V was pared by 1 base and J by 6 bases, with 4 bases of the junction left unmatched. Germline CDR1 and CDR2: SGHAT and FQNNGV. The CDR3 nucleotides read TGTGCCAGCAGCTTAGGATCGGGGGGGGCCGGGGAGCTGTTTTTT. Amino acid sequence: CASSLGSGGAGELFF.

CDR3 residues: CASSLLASGMDEQFF. As DNA, the CDR3 is TGTGCCAGCAGCTTGTTGGCTAGCGGGATGGATGAGCAGTTCTTC. The chain links TRBV13 to TRBJ2-1, with 9 positions matching TRBD2. V shed 3 bases and J 8 bases; nucleotides not matched to a gene: 8. Germline V CDR1 and CDR2: PRHDT, FYEKMQ (reference sequence). The CDR3 has 15 residues.

In this sample, this clone turned up once. The genes are TRBV4-1 and TRBJ2-1, with D maybe TRBD2 (6 bases). Germline V gene sequence: CDR1 MGHRA, CDR2 YSYEKL. Trimming pared 1 base from V and 9 bases from J, leaving 19 bases between. This CDR3 region has 16 residues. CDR3 sequence reads: CASSQGRLGEVGEQFF. CDR3 sequence (DNA): TGCGCCAGCAGCCAAGGTCGACTAGGGGAAGTAGGTGAGCAGTTCTTC.

This clone was seen ten or more times. CDR3 nucleotide sequence: TGTGCCATCAGTGAGTCGGAGACAGGATCCAACGAGCAGTACTTC. This translates into CAISESETGSNEQYF. The chain recombines TRBV10-3 with TRBJ2-7; TRBD1 might be the D (6 bases). Trimming removed 0 bases from V and 5 bases from J, with 14 bases in between. CDR1 ENHRY and CDR2 SYGVKD come from the germline V gene. CDR3 size: 15 residues.

This clone was seen just once. The chain combines TRBV7-3 with TRBJ2-1; D is undetermined. CDR1 SGHTA and CDR2 FQGTGA come from the germline V gene. The CDR3 runs 13 residues. Between the trimmed V and J ends, which lost 5 bases and 7 bases, there was a span of 12 bases. CDR3 residues: CASSHDPGNEQFF. The CDR3, as DNA: TGTGCCAGCAGCCACGACCCGGGTAATGAGCAGTTCTTC.

This clone was recorded only once. A read error may produce the germline difference seen at one junction end. The CDR3 here is CAWSRSGSERFF. CDR3 coding DNA: TGTGCCTGGAGTCGGAGCGGGTCCGAGCGGTTCTTC. The chain combines TRBV30 with TRBJ2-1; tentatively, D is TRBD2 (6 bases). This CDR3 comprises 12 residues. Per germline, CDR1 GTSNPN and CDR2 SVGIG (reference sequence).

J is TRBJ1-2 and V is TRBV27, with D uncertain. Germline V gene sequence: CDR1 MNHEY, CDR2 SMNVEV (reference sequence). The CDR3 is 13 amino acids. Between the trimmed V and J ends, which lost 7 bases and 1 base, there was a span of 10 bases. The CDR3 DNA follows: TGTGCCAGCATTGGTCAGTTTAACTATGGCTACACCTTC. This sequence encodes CASIGQFNYGYTF.

With regard to this clone: One end of the junction varies from germline; a read error may be responsible. The chain joins TRBV28 to TRBJ2-3; D is uncertain. The CDR3 length is 13 residues. CDR1 is MDHEN, CDR2 SYDVKM, per germline. CDR3 loop: CTAGSVSTDTQYF. For the CDR3, the DNA is TGCACCGCAGGTTCTGTTAGCACAGATACGCAGTATTTT.

V is TRBV7-3 and J is TRBJ2-6; D not certain. With 6 bases removed from V and 0 bases from J, the gap between germline ends came to 3 bases. This CDR3 has 13 residues. Germline values: CDR1 SGHTA, CDR2 FQGTGA. This CDR3 is CASRASGANVLTF. CDR3 nucleotide sequence: TGTGCCAGCAGAGCCTCTGGGGCCAACGTCCTGACTTTC.

This rearrangement joins TRBV4-1 to TRBJ1-5; unclear D gene. The CDR3 runs to 14 residues. The ends were cut back, 0 bases at V and 7 bases at J, with 10 bases in the middle. Germline values: CDR1 MGHRA, CDR2 YSYEKL. The CDR3 is CASSQDRGRQPQHF. The DNA for the CDR3 is TGCGCCAGCAGCCAAGACCGAGGGCGGCAGCCCCAGCATTTT.

The chain couples TRBV27 to TRBJ1-5; weak D call: TRBD1 (6 bases). V was pared by 0 bases and J by 4 bases, with 13 bases between. The CDR3 covers 16 residues. The V gene's germline CDR1 is MNHEY and CDR2 SMNVEV (reference sequence). The CDR3, as DNA: TGTGCCAGCAGTTTATCGGGGACATTCGATAATCAGCCCCAGCATTTT. Translation: CASSLSGTFDNQPQHF.

The CDR3 region has the DNA TGTGCCAGCAGTGACCCCGCGGAGGCTGCAACTAATGAAAAACTGTTTTTT. It codes for CASSDPAEAATNEKLFF. The V and J genes are TRBV25-1 and TRBJ1-4; D gene ambiguous. The germline CDR1 and CDR2 sequences are MGHDK and SYGVNS. This CDR3 comprises 17 residues. Trimming removed 3 bases at V and 0 bases at J, with 14 bases between.

This clone showed up just a few times. The chain employs TRBV5-1 and TRBJ1-2; the match to TRBD1 covers 9 bases. The CDR3 totals 15 residues. Germline CDR1 is SGHRS and CDR2 is YFSETQ. The trim removed 4 bases at V and 1 base at J, leaving 5 bases unmatched. This CDR3 reads CASSTGTGLNYGYTF. The CDR3 region has the DNA TGCGCCAGCAGCACCGGGACAGGGCTTAACTATGGCTACACCTTC. Full variable domain (missing parts from reference TRBV5-1 and TRBJ1-2): KAGVTQTPRYLIKTRGQQVTLSCSPISGHRSVSWYQQTPGQGLQFLFEYFSETQRNKGNFPGRFSGRQFSNSRSEMNVSTLELGDSALYLCASSTGTGLNYGYTFGSGTRLTVV.

This clone was observed once. The V and J genes are TRBV7-3 and TRBJ2-1; maybe TRBD2 (6 bases). Trimming cost V 5 bases and J 1 base, with 12 bases left between them. Looked up from germline, CDR1 is SGHTA and CDR2 is FQGTGA. This CDR3 contains 15 residues. The CDR3 here is CASSPGGFSYNEQFF. The CDR3 nucleotides are TGTGCCAGCAGCCCTGGGGGGTTTTCCTACAATGAGCAGTTCTTC.

The V gene is TRBV7-2, the J gene TRBJ2-3; D may be TRBD1 (6 bases). The V and J ends lost 7 bases and 0 bases respectively, with 11 bases between them. This CDR3 is built from 14 residues. The germline V gene encodes CDR1 SGHTA and CDR2 FQGNSA. This CDR3 is CASNPGVSTDTQYF. The CDR3 bases are TGTGCCAGCAACCCAGGGGTCAGCACAGATACGCAGTATTTT.

Written as DNA, the CDR3 is TGCAGCGGTTTCGAGGGTTACAATGAGCAGTTCTTC. Its translation is CSGFEGYNEQFF. The V and J genes are TRBV29-1 and TRBJ2-1; tentative D call: TRBD2 (5 bases). Germline CDR1 is SQVTM and CDR2 is ANQGSEA. The CDR3 totals 12 residues. V was pared by 7 bases and J by 4 bases, with 11 bases between.

The chain recombines TRBV9 with TRBJ1-1, with D hard to call. The CDR3 covers 13 residues. Germline V gives CDR1 SGDLS, CDR2 YYNGEE. Trimming took 0 bases from V and 7 from J, leaving 10 bases between them. Here the CDR3 DNA reads TGTGCCAGCAGCGTAGGCCTTTACAGTGAAGCTTTCTTT. Translation gives CASSVGLYSEAFF.

This chain connects TRBV5-1 to TRBJ2-1, with 7 bases aligning to TRBD2. J lost 4 bases, V lost 4 bases, and 11 bases had no gene match. From germline, CDR1 is SGHRS and CDR2 YFSETQ. The CDR3 contains 16 residues. DNA of the CDR3: TGCGCCAGCAGCCCCAATCCGAGCGGGACTTACAATGAGCAGTTCTTC. As protein: CASSPNPSGTYNEQFF.